The T cell receptor (beta chain) under discussion was sequenced for a study of T-cell memory formation after mild COVID-19. Study-wide background: TCR clusters were mostly donor specific. Whole-study results and caveats: Contracting clones from day 15 to 85 had balanced CD4/CD8; later expanders favoured CD4+.

There are 15 residues in the CDR3. Germline-derived CDR1 and CDR2 are SGHTA and FQGTGA. V was pared by 6 bases and J by 4 bases, with 4 bases of the junction left unmatched. 5'RACE with constant-segment primers built TCRalpha and TCRbeta cDNA libraries with UMIs. A single record per CDR3 protein comes from TCRdb applying MiXCR to the 5' RACE reads. The sample has tens of thousands of distinct CDR3 sequences; approximately 15% are singletons. Turning to this clonotype: Its matching antigen is unknown.

The specimen sequenced was PBMCs or a T cell subset sorted from them (not recorded which). V gene TRBV7-3 combines with J gene TRBJ2-1; TRBD2 agrees at 12 bases. The receptor was isolated from an adult woman who had mild COVID-19 (a few samples of this study predate the infection). Cell type and time point are not known. The CDR3 spells CASRSGTSGYNEQFF. The CDR3 DNA is TGTGCCAGCAGATCCGGGACTAGCGGGTACAATGAGCAGTTCTTC.